One and the same sample provided the 16 T cell receptor beta chains below, sequenced in a study of neoadjuvant nivolumab and ipilimumab in lung cancer. Sequencing was performed with immunoSEQ multiplex PCR; in TCRdb, only in-frame clones are kept and a portion is missing. Here the sample spans tens of thousands of clones, 90% being singletons. Sequences were derived from peripheral blood, sampled after neoadjuvant nivolumab, alone or with ipilimumab, at or shortly before surgery. Every receptor here comes from an adult with non-small cell lung cancer.

The chain links TRBV7-9 to TRBJ1-1; D not resolved. The CDR3 totals 13 residues. The V end lost 2 bases, the J end lost 4 bases, and 8 bases lay between the germline ends. The V gene's germline CDR1 is SEHNR and CDR2 FQNEAQ (reference sequence). CDR3 sequence (DNA): TGTGCCAGCAGCTTACCGGCGGTCACTGAAGCTTTCTTT. This codes for CASSLPAVTEAFF.

The chain has TRBV7-2 and TRBJ2-2; TRBD1 might be the D (5 bases). The CDR3 runs to 14 residues. The V gene lost 5 bases and the J gene lost 5 bases, with 12 bases spanning the gap. Germline V gene data show CDR1 as SGHTA and CDR2 as FQGNSA. CDR3 loop: CASSPRALTGELFF. Here the CDR3 DNA reads TGTGCCAGCAGCCCCAGGGCGTTAACCGGGGAGCTGTTTTTT.

This clone was recorded only once. This rearrangement joins TRBV7-9 to TRBJ2-3, with 12 bases fitting TRBD2. CDR1 is SEHNR, CDR2 FQNEAQ, per germline (reference sequence). J lost 8 bases, V lost 5 bases, and 5 bases had no gene match. The CDR3 extends over 14 amino acids. In DNA form, the CDR3 reads TGTGCCAGCAGCCCAGGACTAGCGGGGTTTACGCAGTATTTT. Protein: CASSPGLAGFTQYF.

The chain combines TRBV6-5 with TRBJ2-7; no definite D call. The CDR3 length is 13 residues. Germline CDR1 reads MNHEY; CDR2 reads SVGAGI. Between the trimmed V and J ends, which lost 7 bases and 6 bases, there was a span of 16 bases. The CDR3 nucleotides read TGTGCCAGCACCCCTACTTCCACCGCCGAGCAGTACTTC. It codes for CASTPTSTAEQYF.

The chain recombines TRBV7-9 with TRBJ2-7; D possibly corresponds to TRBD1 (5 bases). The CDR3 runs 14 residues. V lost 1 base, J lost 3 bases, and 10 bases lay in between. From germline, CDR1 is SEHNR and CDR2 FQNEAQ (reference sequence). The CDR3 loop is CASSLVGVDYEQYF. The CDR3 nucleotides read TGTGCCAGCAGCTTAGTAGGGGTAGACTACGAGCAGTACTTC.

This clone showed up just a few times. As DNA, the CDR3 is TGTGCCAGCAGTTTAGTAGCTGAAGCTTTCTTT. Translation: CASSLVAEAFF. The chain couples TRBV28 to TRBJ1-1; D uncertain. The germline gives CDR1 MDHEN, CDR2 SYDVKM. The germline V and J ends were trimmed by 2 bases and 6 bases, with 4 bases remaining between them. This CDR3 has 11 residues.

J is TRBJ1-1 and V is TRBV7-3, with 10 positions matching TRBD1. From germline, CDR1 is SGHTA and CDR2 FQGTGA. CDR3 size: 12 residues. Losses at the gene ends were 5 bases for V and 10 bases for J; bases not matched to a gene: 4. CDR3 amino acids: CASSPGQGVAFF. CDR3 in DNA: TGTGCCAGCAGCCCCGGACAGGGGGTAGCTTTCTTT.

The CDR3 is CASSLESRSSYNEQFF. The CDR3 DNA reads TGCGCCAGCAGCTTGGAAAGCCGGAGCTCCTACAATGAGCAGTTCTTC. The V call is TRBV5-1, the J call TRBJ2-1; no clear D gene. With 0 bases removed from V and 0 bases from J, the gap between germline ends came to 10 bases. CDR3 length: 16 residues. CDR1 is SGHRS and CDR2 is YFSETQ in the germline V gene.

This clone was seen more than once but under ten times. The rearrangement uses TRBV5-1 and TRBJ2-7, with 7 bases that match TRBD1. This CDR3 region has 16 residues. Germline V lookup: CDR1 SGHRS, CDR2 YFSETQ. The V gene end was trimmed by 3 bases and the J gene end by 3 bases; junction bases not matched to a gene: 12. The CDR3: CASSWPPGQSYYEQYF. As DNA, the CDR3 is TGCGCCAGCAGCTGGCCTCCGGGACAGAGCTACTACGAGCAGTACTTC.

The rearrangement joins TRBV5-4 to TRBJ1-3, with D perhaps TRBD1 (5 bases). The CDR3 contains 16 residues. The V end lost 4 bases, the J end lost 0 bases, and 14 bases lay between the germline ends. The germline V gene has CDR1 SGHNT and CDR2 YYREEE (reference sequence). CDR3 DNA: TGTGCCAGCAGCCTAGGGAGGGGCCTCTCTGGAAACACCATATATTTT. This translates into CASSLGRGLSGNTIYF.

In DNA form, the CDR3 reads TGTGCCAGCAGTAGAGATGGTCACAATGAGCAGTTCTTC. Its translation: CASSRDGHNEQFF. The genes are TRBV6-5 and TRBJ2-1; D ambiguous. There are 13 residues in the CDR3. Germline assignment: CDR1 MNHEY and CDR2 SVGAGI. V was trimmed by 5 bases and J by 5 bases, leaving 10 bases between them.

The CDR3: CASSLDDRVRQYF. In DNA form, the CDR3 reads TGCGCCAGCAGCTTGGACGACAGGGTACGGCAGTACTTC. The chain combines TRBV5-1 with TRBJ2-7; TRBD1 matches at 7 bases. With V trimmed by 0 bases and J by 9 bases, 6 bases remained unmatched. The CDR3 has 13 amino acids. Germline CDR1 SGHRS, CDR2 YFSETQ.

The chain uses TRBV6-8 and TRBJ1-1, with D perhaps matching TRBD1 (5 bases). Trimming left V 1 base short and J 5 bases short, with 14 bases between. The CDR3 is 15 amino acids. The germline gives CDR1 MNHGY, CDR2 SAAAGT. CDR3 sequence reads: CASSYLGERRTEAFF. CDR3 bases: TGTGCCAGCAGTTACTTGGGGGAGCGAAGGACTGAAGCTTTCTTT.

The genes are TRBV5-1 and TRBJ2-1; TRBD2 might be the D (5 bases). In germline, CDR1 is SGHRS, CDR2 YFSETQ. Trimming took off 0 bases at V and 5 bases at J, with 12 bases between the two ends. The CDR3 runs to 15 residues. The CDR3 loop is CASSLELRGHNEQFF. CDR3 nucleotide sequence: TGCGCCAGCAGCTTGGAGCTTCGAGGGCACAATGAGCAGTTCTTC.

The chain combines TRBV6-5 with TRBJ2-6, with unresolved D. CDR1 is MNHEY, CDR2 SVGAGI, per germline. Trimming stripped 0 bases from V and 2 bases from J, with 8 bases between. The CDR3 length is 16 residues. CDR3 residues: CASSYSIGPGANVLTF. The CDR3 DNA is TGTGCCAGCAGTTACTCTATCGGGCCTGGGGCCAACGTCCTGACTTTC.

The rearrangement joins TRBV15 to TRBJ1-1; D is perhaps TRBD1 (5 bases). The CDR3 runs to 15 residues. Germline assignment: CDR1 LNHNV and CDR2 YYDKDF (reference sequence). Trimming removed 2 bases at V and 0 bases at J, with 10 bases between. In DNA, the CDR3 is TGTGCCACCAGCAGAAGGGACGGCATGAACACTGAAGCTTTCTTT. Protein sequence: CATSRRDGMNTEAFF.